This T cell receptor beta chain was sequenced for a study of tumor and adjacent non-tumor tissue in lung cancer. CDR3 size: 16 residues. Per the germline V gene, CDR1 is SEHNR and CDR2 is FQNEAQ (reference sequence). Whole-study findings and limits: TCR diversity was significantly greater in tumor than normal lung tissue.

This sample's RNA came from whole unsorted tissue. The normal lung tissue was taken more than 3 cm from the tumor edge. Points on this clonotype: What it binds is not known. This sequence may be a read error, since a much larger clone differs from it by one base.

A modified ARM-PCR protocol with three rounds of nested PCR amplified TCRbeta. TCRdb passed the multiplex PCR reads through MiXCR, listing each CDR3 protein once. Altogether approximately 120,000 distinct CDR3 sequences are present, 62% being singletons, with the ten largest covering 15% to 20%. Sequencing was performed on distant non-tumor lung tissue. The chain combines TRBV7-9 with TRBJ1-6, with TRBD1 matching 10 bases. The source of this sequence is a man aged 60-69 years with non-small cell lung cancer. The CDR3 reads CVSSSSGTGVDSPLHF. The DNA of the CDR3 is TGTGTCAGCAGCTCGTCCGGGACAGGGGTTGATTCACCCCTCCACTTT.